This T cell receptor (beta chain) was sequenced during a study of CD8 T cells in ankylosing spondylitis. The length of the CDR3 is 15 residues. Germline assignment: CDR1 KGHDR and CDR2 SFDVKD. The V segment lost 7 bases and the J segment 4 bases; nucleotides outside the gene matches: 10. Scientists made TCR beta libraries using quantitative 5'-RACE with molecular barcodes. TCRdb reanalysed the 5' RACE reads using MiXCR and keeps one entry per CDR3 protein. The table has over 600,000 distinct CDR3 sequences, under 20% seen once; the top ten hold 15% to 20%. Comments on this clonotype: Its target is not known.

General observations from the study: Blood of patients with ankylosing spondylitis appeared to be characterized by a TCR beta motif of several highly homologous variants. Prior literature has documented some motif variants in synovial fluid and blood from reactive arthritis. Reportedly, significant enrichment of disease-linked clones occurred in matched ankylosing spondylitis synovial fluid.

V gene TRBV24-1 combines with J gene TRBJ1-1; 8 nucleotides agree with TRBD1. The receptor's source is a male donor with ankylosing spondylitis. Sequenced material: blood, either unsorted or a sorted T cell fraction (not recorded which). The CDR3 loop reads CATRGTGTMSTEAFF. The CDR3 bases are TGTGCCACCAGGGGGACAGGTACAATGAGCACTGAAGCTTTCTTT.